One sample yielded the 22 T cell receptor beta chains listed below, sequenced in a study of blood T cell repertoires in COVID-19. TCRdb's table, derived via immunoSEQ multiplex PCR, lists solely in-frame clones and lacks some. The sample lists roughly 410,000 clones, about 87% occurring once. Source material: peripheral blood. The source of these receptors is a woman aged 55-75 years with COVID-19, enrolled during active disease.

V usage is TRBV7-2 and J usage is TRBJ1-2, with 9 bases aligning to TRBD1. The J segment lost 1 base and the V segment lost 4 bases, leaving 4 bases of the junction unmatched. CDR1 is SGHTA, CDR2 FQGNSA, per germline. The CDR3 contains 15 residues. The CDR3 DNA follows: TGTGCCAGCAGCTATAGACAGGGGGATAACTATGGCTACACCTTC. Its translation: CASSYRQGDNYGYTF.

The V call is TRBV2, the J call TRBJ2-5; 7 bases map to TRBD1. This CDR3 spans 14 amino acids. Germline-derived CDR1 and CDR2 are SNHLY and FYNNEI. The J segment lost 5 bases and the V segment lost 9 bases, leaving 12 bases of the junction unmatched. The chain's CDR3 is CARSTGVVSETQYF. CDR3 sequence (DNA): TGTGCCAGAAGTACAGGGGTCGTTTCGGAGACCCAGTACTTC.

The V call is TRBV5-8, the J call TRBJ1-1, with TRBD1 matching over 8 bases. The ends lost 4 bases at V and 1 base at J; junction bases unmatched: 12. The CDR3 is 17 amino acids. Germline CDR1 reads SGHTS; CDR2 reads YDEGEE. CDR3 nucleotides: TGTGCCAGCAGCACCGGACAGGGAAGCAGCCGGAACACTGAAGCTTTCTTT. It translates to CASSTGQGSSRNTEAFF.

CDR3 sequence: CASSGTGTGKDHEKLFF. CDR3 bases: TGCGCCAGCAGCGGAACCGGGACAGGGAAGGATCATGAAAAACTGTTTTTT. V is TRBV5-1 and J is TRBJ1-4; 9 nucleotides align to TRBD1. Germline V lookup: CDR1 SGHRS, CDR2 YFSETQ. The junction had 13 bases not matched to a gene; V was cut back by 4 bases and J by 6 bases. This CDR3 spans 17 amino acids.

This chain joins TRBV5-1 and TRBJ1-1, with a weak D call TRBD1 (6 bases). V was clipped by 0 bases and J by 2 bases, with 17 bases between them. The CDR3 has 17 residues. Germline V lookup: CDR1 SGHRS, CDR2 YFSETQ. Here the CDR3 DNA reads TGCGCCAGCAGCTTGGCCTCGATGGACAGAGGTAACACTGAAGCTTTCTTT. Encoded protein: CASSLASMDRGNTEAFF.

V and J are TRBV6-5 and TRBJ2-3, with a possible D match to TRBD2 (5 bases). This CDR3 contains 13 residues. Trimming pared 6 bases from V and 3 bases from J, leaving 10 bases between. In germline, CDR1 is MNHEY, CDR2 SVGAGI. The CDR3 reads CASSSRGTDTQYF. The CDR3 bases are TGTGCCAGCAGCTCCCGCGGGACAGATACGCAGTATTTT.

The CDR3 protein is CATRAGPSTDTQYF. CDR3 bases: TGTGCCACCCGAGCGGGCCCGAGCACAGATACGCAGTATTTT. The chain employs TRBV10-3 and TRBJ2-3; tentative D call: TRBD2 (6 bases). V shed 10 bases and J shed 0 bases, with 14 bases lying between them. Germline loops: CDR1 ENHRY, CDR2 SYGVKD. CDR3 length: 14 residues.

This clone was observed once. This chain joins TRBV6-5 and TRBJ2-5, with TRBD2 matching 11 bases. V trimming: 5 bases; J trimming: 9 bases; junction bases outside the gene matches: 11. Germline CDR1 reads MNHEY; CDR2 reads SVGAGI. The CDR3 contains 15 residues. The CDR3: CASSLTGTSGGAQYF. The CDR3 region has the DNA TGTGCCAGCAGTCTCACCGGGACTAGCGGCGGGGCCCAGTACTTC.

The chain combines TRBV18 with TRBJ1-4; 10 nucleotides align to TRBD1. CDR1 and CDR2 (germline): KGHSH, LQKENI. V was pared by 0 bases and J by 0 bases, with 7 bases of the junction left unmatched. This CDR3 spans 19 amino acids. CDR3 sequence: CASSPPIGTGATTNEKLFF. CDR3 coding DNA: TGTGCCAGCTCACCACCTATCGGGACAGGGGCTACAACTAATGAAAAACTGTTTTTT.

The CDR3 nucleotides read TGTGCCAGCAGCTTAGGGGGAAGCGGGTACCAAGAGACCCAGTACTTC. Translated: CASSLGGSGYQETQYF. The chain recombines TRBV7-9 with TRBJ2-5, with a weak D call TRBD2 (6 bases). There are 16 residues in the CDR3. The V gene's germline CDR1 is SEHNR and CDR2 FQNEAQ (reference sequence). The V gene lost 1 base and the J gene lost 0 bases, with 12 bases spanning the gap.

This clone appeared a single time. CDR3 amino acids: CASSSPLLEAFF. CDR3 nucleotides: TGTGCCAGCAGCTCCCCCCTCCTTGAAGCTTTCTTT. This chain joins TRBV7-9 and TRBJ1-1; D is undetermined. CDR1 is SEHNR and CDR2 is FQNEAQ in the germline V gene (reference sequence). CDR3 length: 12 amino acids. With 4 bases removed from V and 7 bases from J, the gap between germline ends came to 10 bases.

This clone was found once. The J gene is TRBJ2-1, the V gene TRBV27; 7 nucleotides agree with TRBD1. The germline gives CDR1 MNHEY, CDR2 SMNVEV (reference sequence). Trimming cost V 3 bases and J 7 bases; bases outside gene matches: 12. The CDR3 totals 16 residues. The CDR3 region has the DNA TGTGCCAGCAGTTTCCCAGACAGGGTGTCTGTTAATGAGCAGTTCTTC. This gives the protein CASSFPDRVSVNEQFF.

This clone is a singleton in its sample. The chain combines TRBV5-1 with TRBJ1-2, with D unclear. This CDR3 has 14 amino acids. V was pared by 1 base and J by 1 base, with 8 bases between. CDR1 and CDR2 from the germline V gene are SGHRS and YFSETQ. The CDR3 DNA sequence: TGCGCCAGCAGCTTGACAGTCTTTAACTATGGCTACACCTTC. Its translation is CASSLTVFNYGYTF.

This clone was found once. The V gene is TRBV6-5, the J gene TRBJ2-1; no definite D call. Trimming took off 6 bases at V and 4 bases at J, with 16 bases between the two ends. Germline V gene sequence: CDR1 MNHEY, CDR2 SVGAGI. The CDR3 consists of 15 residues. CDR3 loop: CASRADPNRYNEQFF. The CDR3 nucleotides are TGTGCCAGCAGAGCTGACCCTAACAGATACAATGAGCAGTTCTTC.

This rearrangement joins TRBV28 to TRBJ1-1; TRBD1 is a possible D gene (5 bases). The V end lost 2 bases, the J end lost 1 base, and 8 bases lay between the germline ends. CDR1 MDHEN and CDR2 SYDVKM come from the germline V gene. The CDR3 is 14 residues long. The CDR3 bases are TGTGCCAGCAGTTTAACAGGTACGAACACTGAAGCTTTCTTT. Amino acids: CASSLTGTNTEAFF.

V and J are TRBV24-1 and TRBJ1-1, with no clear D. V shed 0 bases and J shed 10 bases, with 14 bases lying between them. The CDR3 consists of 14 residues. Germline assignment: CDR1 KGHDR and CDR2 SFDVKD. The CDR3 DNA reads TGTGCCACCAGTGATTTGCAAGGCGCTTCGGGAGCTTTCTTT. Translation gives CATSDLQGASGAFF.

The V call is TRBV5-1, the J call TRBJ1-2; 8 bases are shared with TRBD1. Trimming cost V 5 bases and J 8 bases; bases outside gene matches: 14. The germline V gene encodes CDR1 SGHRS and CDR2 YFSETQ. The CDR3 totals 15 residues. This CDR3 reads CASSWDFGQGDGYTF. CDR3 nucleotide sequence: TGCGCCAGCAGTTGGGACTTTGGACAGGGAGACGGCTACACCTTC. The variable domain in full, with the rest retrieved from reference TRBV5-1 and TRBJ1-2, is KAGVTQTPRYLIKTRGQQVTLSCSPISGHRSVSWYQQTPGQGLQFLFEYFSETQRNKGNFPGRFSGRQFSNSRSEMNVSTLELGDSALYLCASSWDFGQGDGYTFGSGTRLTVV.

The rearrangement uses TRBV20-1 and TRBJ2-3; 7 positions match TRBD1. The CDR3 spans 13 residues. V was pared by 3 bases and J by 5 bases, with 5 bases of the junction left unmatched. Germline V lookup: CDR1 DFQATT, CDR2 SNEGSKA (reference sequence). The CDR3 coding sequence is TGCAGTGCTAGTGCAGGGGGTGGAGATACGCAGTATTTT. Translation: CSASAGGGDTQYF.

The chain carries TRBV18 and TRBJ2-7, with TRBD2 matching 8 bases. CDR1 and CDR2 (germline): KGHSH, LQKENI. The CDR3 sequence is 15 residues long. The V segment lost 2 bases and the J segment 2 bases; nucleotides outside the gene matches: 5. Here the CDR3 DNA reads TGTGCCAGCTCACCATCCCGGGAGGGGGCCTACGAGCAGTACTTC. Protein: CASSPSREGAYEQYF.

This rearrangement joins TRBV6-5 to TRBJ2-3; D is uncertain. In germline, CDR1 is MNHEY, CDR2 SVGAGI. Between the trimmed V and J ends, which lost 0 bases and 3 bases, there was a span of 7 bases. CDR3 length: 14 amino acids. The CDR3 here is CASSYSRMTDTQYF. The CDR3 coding sequence is TGTGCCAGCAGTTACTCTAGAATGACAGATACGCAGTATTTT.

A single count supports this clone. This sequence joins TRBV30 and TRBJ1-1; D gene uncertain. V dropped 3 bases and J dropped 1 base, with 12 bases sitting between them. CDR1 and CDR2 from the germline V gene are GTSNPN and SVGIG (reference sequence). The CDR3 contains 14 residues. Here the CDR3 reads CAWRPIPGNTEAFF. CDR3 sequence (DNA): TGTGCCTGGAGACCGATTCCGGGGAACACTGAAGCTTTCTTT.

This clone was seen once. J is TRBJ2-5 and V is TRBV30; no firm D call. Germline CDR1 reads GTSNPN; CDR2 reads SVGIG (reference sequence). Trimming shortened V by 3 bases and J by 4 bases, and 15 bases separated the two germline ends. The CDR3 has 14 amino acids. CDR3 in DNA: TGTGCCTGGAGCGCTACCCGAACAGCAGAGACCCAGTACTTC. This gives the protein CAWSATRTAETQYF.